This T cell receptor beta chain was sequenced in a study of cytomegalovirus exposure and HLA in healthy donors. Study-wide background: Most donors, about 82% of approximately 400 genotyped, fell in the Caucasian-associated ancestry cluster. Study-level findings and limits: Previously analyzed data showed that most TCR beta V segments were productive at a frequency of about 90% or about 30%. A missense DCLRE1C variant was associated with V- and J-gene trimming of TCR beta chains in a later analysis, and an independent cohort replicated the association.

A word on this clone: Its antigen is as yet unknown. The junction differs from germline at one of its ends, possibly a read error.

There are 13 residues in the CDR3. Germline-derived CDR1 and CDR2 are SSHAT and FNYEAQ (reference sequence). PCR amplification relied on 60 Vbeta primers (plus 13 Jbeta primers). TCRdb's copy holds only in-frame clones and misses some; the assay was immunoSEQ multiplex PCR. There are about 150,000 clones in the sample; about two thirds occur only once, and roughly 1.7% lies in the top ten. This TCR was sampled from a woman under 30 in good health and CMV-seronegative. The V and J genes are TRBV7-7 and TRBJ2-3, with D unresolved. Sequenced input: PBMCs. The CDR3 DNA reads TGTGCTAGCAGCTTAGAACAGACAGATACGCAGTATTTT. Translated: CASSLEQTDTQYF. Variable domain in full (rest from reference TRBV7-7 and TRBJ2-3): GAGVSQSPRYKVTKRGQDVTLRCDPISSHATLYWYQQALGQGPEFLTYFNYEAQPDKSGLPSDRFSAERPEGSISTLTIQRTEQRDSAMYRCASSLEQTDTQYFGPGTRLTVL.